This record covers a single T cell receptor (beta chain). Antigen specificity is unknown. The data were obtained in a study of OX40 agonist ivuxolimab in advanced cancers. Study information: Eligibility rules accepted prior anti-PD-1, anti-PD-L1 or anti-CTLA-4 therapy, and 40% to 50% had some.

The assay was immunoSEQ multiplex PCR, and TCRdb's table has in-frame clones only and misses some. The sample holds tens of thousands of clones, about 90% seen once. Germline V CDR1 and CDR2: MNHEY, SVGAGI. V lost 4 bases, J lost 8 bases, and 17 bases lay in between. CDR3 length: 15 residues. General observations from the study: Some of the nonresponding patients also showed low levels of normalized T-cell clonal expansion. The study observed clonal expansion of CD4+ and CD8+ blood T cells by week 6 at 0.1 to 3.0 mg/kg.

Sequencing was performed on CD4+ or CD8+ T cells sorted from blood, taken in a trial of the OX40 agonist ivuxolimab. The TCR originated in an adult with an advanced solid tumor such as melanoma, head and neck, liver or kidney cancer. The chain uses TRBV6-5 and TRBJ1-4, with D perhaps matching TRBD1 (6 bases). The CDR3 loop reads CASSSGGRQGEKLFF. The CDR3, as DNA: TGTGCCAGCAGTTCGGGGGGTAGGCAGGGGGAAAAACTGTTTTTT.